A selection of T cell receptor beta chains follows, all from one sample in a study of CD8+ T cells in alopecia areata. Using immunoSEQ multiplex PCR, the repertoire was profiled, and TCRdb retains in-frame clones only, with some absent. The sample gives 160,000 or so clones, about 54% of which show up once; roughly 16% is in the top ten. Sequences were derived from CD4+ T cells sorted from blood, sampled at approximately week 60, from a patient treated with tofacitinib. The receptor source for this set is a human donor with alopecia areata. Both conserved end residues are part of each CDR3. D genes are given only for firm matches. A row's size may be missing; if present it is once, few, many or a size class.

TRBJ1-3 TRBV5-1 TRBD1 . CASSRQGGPGNTIYF TGCGCCAGCAGTCGCCAGGGGGGGCCTGGAAACACCATATATTTT
TRBJ2-7 TRBV14 . few CASSPDLASYEQYF TGTGCCAGCAGCCCCGACCTAGCGTCCTACGAGCAGTACTTC
TRBJ1-2 TRBV19 . few CASSMSWNGYTF TGTGCCAGTAGTATGTCGTGGAATGGCTACACCTTC
TRBJ2-7 TRBV25-1 . once CASSEVEAYEQYF TGTGCCAGCAGTGAAGTTGAGGCCTACGAGCAGTACTTC
TRBJ2-4 TRBV2 . once CASSEGPQYF TGTGCCAGCAGTGAAGGACCCCAGTACTTC
TRBJ2-5 TRBV7-6 . . CASSLTGQRETQYF TGTGCCAGCAGTCTGACCGGACAGAGAGAGACCCAGTACTTC
TRBJ2-7 TRBV29-1 TRBD1 many CSVRTGIALEQYF TGCAGCGTTCGGACAGGGATAGCCCTCGAGCAGTACTTC
TRBJ2-5 TRBV29-1 . . CSVPSPAASQETQYF TGCAGCGTCCCCTCCCCAGCGGCGAGCCAAGAGACCCAGTACTTC
TRBJ1-1 TRBV6-5 . few CASSFGRTMNTEAFF TGTGCCAGCAGTTTCGGGAGAACCATGAACACTGAAGCTTTCTTT
TRBJ2-7 TRBV5-1 . . CASSLALRGTSSYEQYF TGCGCCAGCAGCTTGGCCCTCCGCGGCACCAGCTCCTACGAGCAGTACTTC
TRBJ1-1 TRBV5-1 . . CASTLKMNTEAFF TGCGCCAGCACCCTGAAAATGAACACTGAAGCTTTCTTT
TRBJ1-1 TRBV29-1 TRBD1 . CSAKRDRFYTEAFF TGCAGCGCTAAACGGGACAGGTTTTACACTGAAGCTTTCTTT
TRBJ2-1 TRBV6-5 TRBD2 once CASTQGGAWGNEQFF TGTGCCAGCACTCAGGGAGGGGCCTGGGGCAATGAGCAGTTCTTC
TRBJ1-1 TRBV7-7 . . CASSLDRNTEAFF TGTGCCAGCAGCCTGGACCGGAACACTGAAGCTTTCTTT
TRBJ2-7 TRBV29-1 TRBD1 . CSVHDRGYEQYF TGCAGCGTCCATGACAGGGGGTACGAGCAGTACTTC
TRBJ2-3 TRBV29-1 . few CSVNPSSTDTQYF TGCAGCGTAAATCCGTCAAGCACAGATACGCAGTATTTT
TRBJ2-3 TRBV7-3 . . CASSLGADTQYF TGTGCCAGCAGCTTAGGGGCAGATACGCAGTATTTT
TRBJ2-7 TRBV5-6 . . CASSLGLEQYF TGTGCCAGCAGCTTGGGCCTCGAGCAGTACTTC
TRBJ1-1 TRBV25-1 . . CASSLFSEAFF TGTGCCAGCAGTTTATTCAGTGAAGCTTTCTTT
TRBJ1-1 TRBV29-1 . few CSVERQYQNTEAFF TGCAGCGTTGAAAGGCAGTACCAGAACACTGAAGCTTTCTTT
TRBJ2-7 TRBV7-9 . few CASSLANEQYF TGTGCCAGCAGCTTAGCTAACGAGCAGTACTTC
TRBJ2-2 TRBV7-2 . many CASSPDQTGELFF TGTGCCAGCAGCCCAGACCAAACCGGGGAGCTGTTTTTT
TRBJ2-6 TRBV7-3 . . CASSLVSGANVLTF TGTGCCAGCAGCTTAGTCTCTGGGGCCAACGTCCTGACTTTC
TRBJ2-2 TRBV7-2 . few CASSLVARRKAGELFF TGTGCCAGCAGCTTAGTAGCTAGAAGAAAGGCCGGGGAGCTGTTTTTT
TRBJ2-7 TRBV30 . . CAWSVDRYEQYF TGTGCCTGGAGTGTAGACAGGTACGAGCAGTACTTC
TRBJ1-1 TRBV25-1 . once CASSRGGSVKAFF TGTGCCAGCAGTCGAGGGGGGTCAGTTAAAGCTTTCTTT
TRBJ1-4 TRBV29-1 . . CSVLWVESKPLF TGCAGCGTCCTCTGGGTGGAGTCCAAGCCGTTATTT
TRBJ2-5 TRBV29-1 . . CSAGTQETQYF TGCAGTGCCGGGACCCAAGAGACCCAGTACTTC
TRBJ1-5 TRBV5-6 . . CASSLRGLGSSQPQHF TGTGCCAGCAGCTTACGAGGACTAGGGAGTTCTCAGCCCCAGCATTTT
TRBJ1-5 TRBV29-1 . . CSTGEVGQPQHF TGCAGCACCGGTGAAGTCGGTCAGCCCCAGCATTTT
TRBJ1-2 TRBV18 . . CASSPGSGPNYGYTF TGTGCCAGCTCACCAGGATCTGGACCTAACTATGGCTACACCTTC
TRBJ1-1 TRBV18 TRBD1 . CASSPGQGNTEAFF TGTGCCAGCTCACCCGGACAGGGGAACACTGAAGCTTTCTTT
TRBJ2-5 TRBV11-3 . . CASSYGPLGTQYF TGTGCCAGCAGCTACGGGCCCTTAGGGACCCAGTACTTC
TRBJ2-5 TRBV10-3 TRBD2 . CAISQPGLQETQYF TGTGCCATCAGTCAACCGGGACTACAAGAGACCCAGTACTTC
TRBJ1-6 TRBV2 . few CASIVFTNSPLHF TGTGCCAGCATCGTCTTTACCAATTCACCCCTCCACTTT
TRBJ1-1 TRBV7-9 . . CASSLVDTEAFF TGTGCCAGCAGCTTAGTCGACACTGAAGCTTTCTTT
TRBJ1-5 TRBV30 . . CACGGSNQPQHF TGTGCCTGTGGGGGCAGCAATCAGCCCCAGCATTTT
TRBJ1-2 TRBV4-1 TRBD1 . CASSYFTTGGNGYTF TGCGCCAGCAGCTACTTCACCACAGGGGGGAATGGCTACACCTTC
TRBJ1-6 TRBV6-5 TRBD1 . CASSWGQAGFNSPLHF TGTGCCAGCAGTTGGGGACAGGCGGGATTTAATTCACCCCTCCACTTT
TRBJ2-7 TRBV5-1 . . CASSPIASQSYKQYF TGCGCCAGCAGCCCGATAGCCTCCCAGAGCTACAAGCAGTACTTC
TRBJ1-6 TRBV29-1 . . CSVAEGGDNSPLHF TGCAGCGTTGCGGAGGGGGGGGATAATTCACCCCTCCACTTT
TRBJ1-2 TRBV30 . . CAWRTGKNYGYTF TGTGCCTGGAGAACAGGGAAAAACTATGGCTACACCTTC
TRBJ2-7 TRBV5-1 TRBD1 . CASSTGTGAYEQYF TGCGCCAGCAGCACTGGGACAGGGGCCTACGAGCAGTACTTC
TRBJ2-7 TRBV6-1 . . CASSTTGLTYEQYF TGTGCCAGCAGTACGACAGGACTTACCTACGAGCAGTACTTC
TRBJ1-2 TRBV7-9 . once CASSITWGGPHYGYTF TGTGCCAGCAGCATTACATGGGGAGGGCCACACTATGGCTACACCTTC
TRBJ2-1 TRBV30 TRBD1 few CAWDEGQSSYNEQFF TGTGCCTGGGACGAGGGACAGAGCTCCTACAATGAGCAGTTCTTC
TRBJ1-6 TRBV13 . . CASSLGPPTDSPLHF TGTGCCAGCAGCCTGGGACCCCCGACCGATTCACCCCTCCACTTT
TRBJ1-1 TRBV29-1 TRBD1 few CSVLGGDVWTEAFF TGCAGCGTTCTAGGGGGCGATGTCTGGACTGAAGCTTTCTTT
TRBJ2-6 TRBV15 TRBD2 . CATSRDPPGGSGANVLTF TGTGCCACCAGCAGAGATCCCCCGGGGGGCTCTGGGGCCAACGTCCTGACTTTC
TRBJ2-3 TRBV11-2 . . CASSLDGGDTQYF TGTGCCAGCAGCTTAGATGGGGGAGATACGCAGTATTTT
TRBJ2-7 TRBV5-6 . . CASSLSVTYEQYF TGTGCCAGCAGCTTGTCAGTCACCTACGAGCAGTACTTC
TRBJ2-2 TRBV2 . once CATARGTNTGELFF TGTGCCACCGCCCGGGGAACGAACACCGGGGAGCTGTTTTTT
TRBJ2-7 TRBV5-1 TRBD2 . CASTNLGGGYEQYF TGCGCCAGCACCAACCTGGGCGGGGGCTACGAGCAGTACTTC
TRBJ2-1 TRBV5-1 TRBD1 . CASSLDRGNEQFF TGCGCCAGCAGCCTGGACAGGGGGAATGAGCAGTTCTTC
TRBJ2-7 TRBV28 . . CASSLPTETYEQYF TGTGCCAGCAGTCTACCGACAGAAACCTACGAGCAGTACTTC
TRBJ2-7 TRBV5-1 TRBD1 . CASSYTGTGATYEQYF TGCGCCAGCAGCTATACCGGGACAGGGGCAACCTACGAGCAGTACTTC
TRBJ2-1 TRBV29-1 . . CSVLFTWDYNEQFF TGCAGCGTTCTTTTTACTTGGGACTACAATGAGCAGTTCTTC
TRBJ1-5 TRBV7-2 . few CASSPRSPGISNQPQHF TGTGCCAGCAGCCCCCGATCTCCAGGGATAAGCAATCAGCCCCAGCATTTT
TRBJ2-4 TRBV19 . . CASSIQVGAKNIQYF TGTGCCAGTAGCATACAGGTGGGGGCCAAAAACATTCAGTACTTC